A selection of T cell receptor beta chains follows, all from one sample in a study of cytomegalovirus exposure and HLA in healthy donors. Data came from immunoSEQ multiplex PCR; TCRdb stores just in-frame clones and leaves some out. Of about 110,000 clones listed, over 70% were seen once; the top ten hold 6.5% to 9.5%. Sequencing was done on a sample of PBMCs. The receptors come from a middle-aged woman in good health and CMV-seropositive. Each CDR3 is given with its conserved first and last residue. Fields, in order: D gene, J gene, V gene, clone size, CDR3 DNA, CDR3 protein. A D gene is named only where the DNA matches it firmly. A clone size is listed for some rows: how often the clone was seen (once, few, many), or a class if it is expanded.

TRBD1 TRBJ2-1 TRBV9 - TGTGCCAGCAGCGTGGGGGGGACAGGGGGGTATGAGCAGTTCTTC CASSVGGTGGYEQFF
- TRBJ1-2 TRBV11-2 - TGTGCCAGCAGCCGGCCATCTTCGGGGTTGGGTGGCTACACCTTC CASSRPSSGLGGYTF
TRBD1 TRBJ1-6 TRBV5-6 few TGTGCCAGCAGCAAATTCGGACAGGGACATAATTCACCCCTCCACTTT CASSKFGQGHNSPLHF
- TRBJ2-7 TRBV29-1 - TGCAGCGTTAGCTCCGCGCCAGGGAACTACGAGCAGTACTTC CSVSSAPGNYEQYF
- TRBJ2-1 TRBV7-9 - TGTGCCAGCAAATCCGGACTTGCACAATCCTACAATGAGCAGTTCTTC CASKSGLAQSYNEQFF
TRBD2 TRBJ2-5 TRBV13 - TGTGCCAGCAGACGAGGTGGACTAGCGGCGTCTCGGGGAGAGGCCCAGTACTTC CASRRGGLAASRGEAQYF
- TRBJ1-5 TRBV7-2 few TGTGCCAGCAGCTTTGGAGTGAACAATCAGCCCCAGCATTTT CASSFGVNNQPQHF
TRBD2 TRBJ2-2 TRBV10-3 - TGTGCCATCAGTGGCTCTAGCGGGAGCGGGGACACCGGGGAGCTGTTTTTT CAISGSSGSGDTGELFF
TRBD1 TRBJ2-3 TRBV5-1 once TGCGCCAGCAGCTTATGGACAGGGGGCATTCTAAATACGCAGTATTTT CASSLWTGGILNTQYF
- TRBJ1-1 TRBV7-2 once TGTAGCTCCCGTCAGAACACTGAAGCTTTCTTT CSSRQNTEAFF
- TRBJ2-5 TRBV4-3 - TGCGCCAGCAGCCAAGCGCAGGGTACGTTAAGAACGGAGACCCAGTACTTC CASSQAQGTLRTETQYF
- TRBJ2-5 TRBV9 few TGTGCCAGCAGCGCCCCCCGGACAGAATACCAAGAGACCCAGTACTTC CASSAPRTEYQETQYF
- TRBJ2-2 TRBV19 - TGTGCCAGTAGTATCGGGGTAGACGGGGAGCTGTTTTTT CASSIGVDGELFF
- TRBJ2-1 TRBV21-1 - TGTGCCAGCAGCCCCTTCTGGGCGGGAGGGCCTGGGAATGAGCAGTTCTTC CASSPFWAGGPGNEQFF
TRBD2 TRBJ2-7 TRBV5-4 - TGTGCCAGCAGCTTGGGGGCTAGCGGGAGTGGCTCCTACGAGCAGTACTTC CASSLGASGSGSYEQYF
- TRBJ2-1 TRBV27 - TGTGCCAGCAGTTTAAGGGGGAACTACAATGAGCAGTTCTTC CASSLRGNYNEQFF
TRBD1 TRBJ1-1 TRBV2 - TGTGCCAGCAGTGAACGGAGGACAGGCGAGGCTTTCTTT CASSERRTGEAFF
TRBD1 TRBJ1-1 TRBV5-1 once TGCGCCAGCAGCTCTCACAGGGGGCGGGATACTGAAGCTTTCTTT CASSSHRGRDTEAFF
- TRBJ1-3 TRBV7-2 - TGTGCCAGCAGCTTAGGGAGGGGATATGGAAACACCATATATTTT CASSLGRGYGNTIYF
TRBD1 TRBJ2-1 TRBV7-2 - TGTGCCAGCAGCTTAGGAGACAGGGATGCCAATGAGCAGTTCTTC CASSLGDRDANEQFF
TRBD1 TRBJ1-6 TRBV6-1 - TGTGCCAGCAGTGAATGGCTCGGGACAGGGGGCGCGGCCTCACCCCTCCACTTT CASSEWLGTGGAASPLHF
- TRBJ1-2 TRBV28 - TGTGCCAGCAGTTTAACCAGGCAGGGCGCTAACTATGGCTACACCTTC CASSLTRQGANYGYTF
TRBD1 TRBJ2-7 TRBV10-3 once TGTGCCTCCGGACAGGGGCCCTACGAGCAGTACTTC CASGQGPYEQYF
- TRBJ1-5 TRBV4-1 - TGCGCCAGCAGCCAAAGAAACAGGGACGGCAATCAGCCCCAGCATTTT CASSQRNRDGNQPQHF
- TRBJ1-2 TRBV7-9 - TGTGCCAGCAGCTTAAGGGGTACCGATGGCTACACCTTC CASSLRGTDGYTF
TRBD1 TRBJ1-6 TRBV5-1 - TGCGCCAGCAGGACAGGGTCCTATAATTCACCCCTCCACTTT CASRTGSYNSPLHF
- TRBJ2-1 TRBV9 - TGTGCCAGCAGCGGCAGGTACTATGAGCAGTTCTTC CASSGRYYEQFF
TRBD2 TRBJ2-1 TRBV28 - TGTGCCAGCAGCACGGGACTAGCCAATGAGCAGTTCTTC CASSTGLANEQFF
TRBD1 TRBJ2-2 TRBV10-1 once TGCGCCAGCAGTAATCCCGGGACAGTGGAGCTGTTTTTT CASSNPGTVELFF
TRBD1 TRBJ1-5 TRBV19 - TGTGCCAGTAGTATAGATTGGACAGGGGACAATCAGCCCCAGCATTTT CASSIDWTGDNQPQHF
TRBD2 TRBJ2-1 TRBV5-1 - TGCGCCAGCAGCTTGTGGGGGGTAGGGGTCGGGACTAGCTCCTACAATGAGCAGTTCTTC CASSLWGVGVGTSSYNEQFF
- TRBJ1-2 TRBV9 - TGTGCCAGCAGCCTTGCCTCGGGAGGGCTCTATGGCTACACCTTC CASSLASGGLYGYTF
- TRBJ2-3 TRBV28 - TGTGCCAGCAGTTTACCCACTCTGGTACTAGATACGCAGTATTTT CASSLPTLVLDTQYF
TRBD2 TRBJ2-3 TRBV7-9 - TGTGCCAGCAGCTCTGGACTAGCTCTGTATTTT CASSSGLALYF
- TRBJ2-7 TRBV4-1 - TGCGCCAGCAGCCTTCGAAGTCTGCCGAGGAACGAGCAGTACTTC CASSLRSLPRNEQYF
TRBD2 TRBJ2-3 TRBV4-2 once TGTGCCAGCAGCCATCCCAGGGGACTAGCGGGAGGGCCCTCACGGAATCAACCCACAGATACGCAGTATTTT CASSHPRGLAGGPSRNQPTDTQYF